The 7 T cell receptor beta chains below were found in one sample sequenced in a study of shared clonotypes between healthy human individuals. Only CD45RO-negative cells positively selected for CCR7 counted as naive CD8 cells, so terminally differentiated effector memory CD45RA+ cells were excluded. Sequencing was performed with immunoSEQ multiplex PCR; in TCRdb, only in-frame clones are kept and a portion is missing. The sample holds around 700,000 clones; about 90% are singletons and the top ten take 24%. The sequenced material came from naive CD8+ T cells sorted from blood. All receptors derive from a man younger than 45 in good health.

Concerning this clone: Other DNA sequences from this sample encode an identical CDR3 as well. The chain employs TRBV28 and TRBJ2-7, with 12 bases that match TRBD1. CDR1 MDHEN and CDR2 SYDVKM come from the germline V gene. Losses at the gene ends were 3 bases for V and 4 bases for J; bases not matched to a gene: 7. CDR3 length: 16 residues. As DNA, the CDR3 is TGTGCCAGCAGTTTTGCACGGGACAGGGGGCAATACGAGCAGTACTTC. This gives the protein CASSFARDRGQYEQYF.

The gene calls are TRBV7-9 and TRBJ2-5; TRBD2 agrees at 12 bases. Germline CDR1 is SEHNR and CDR2 is FQNEAQ (reference sequence). Germline trimming cut 5 bases from V and 5 bases from J; bases unmatched to any gene: 15. The CDR3 is made up of 18 amino acids. The CDR3 nucleotides read TGTGCCAGCAGCCCGACTAGCGGGAGCCGGTTTTCCAGGGAGACCCAGTACTTC. Translated, it gives CASSPTSGSRFSRETQYF.

Remarks on this clone: The sample carries other DNA sequences with the same CDR3. The CDR3 loop is CASSVGASGSYEQYF. DNA of the CDR3: TGTGCCAGCAGCGTAGGTGCTAGCGGGAGTTACGAGCAGTACTTC. This rearrangement joins TRBV9 to TRBJ2-7, with TRBD2 matching 10 bases. This CDR3 has 15 amino acids. J lost 4 bases, V lost 0 bases, and 4 bases had no gene match. Germline loops: CDR1 SGDLS, CDR2 YYNGEE.

This sequence joins TRBV5-6 and TRBJ2-1; 7 bases map to TRBD2. The V segment lost 1 base and the J segment 6 bases; nucleotides outside the gene matches: 4. CDR3 length equals 14 residues. The germline V gene has CDR1 SGHDT and CDR2 YYEEEE. This CDR3 is CASSLFGLVNEQFF. The CDR3 DNA reads as TGTGCCAGCAGCTTGTTCGGACTAGTCAATGAGCAGTTCTTC.

V usage is TRBV15 and J usage is TRBJ2-1; D is possibly TRBD1 (6 bases). Germline-derived CDR1 and CDR2 are LNHNV and YYDKDF (reference sequence). V was pared by 0 bases and J by 4 bases, with 13 bases between. This CDR3 comprises 16 residues. CDR3 in amino acids: CATSRDRGQEYNEQFF. The CDR3 DNA sequence: TGTGCCACCAGCAGAGATAGGGGACAAGAATACAATGAGCAGTTCTTC.

This clone was seen once. In nucleotides, the CDR3 is TGTGCCAGTCACCCGCTAGCGGGAGAGGGTGAGCAGTTCTTC. It specifies CASHPLAGEGEQFF. The V gene is TRBV5-6, the J gene TRBJ2-1; 10 nucleotides agree with TRBD2. V dropped 8 bases and J dropped 9; count of bases not matched to a gene: 11. The germline gives CDR1 SGHDT, CDR2 YYEEEE. CDR3 length: 14 amino acids.

This chain connects TRBV19 to TRBJ1-2; D is ambiguous. The V and J ends lost 5 bases and 3 bases respectively, with 4 bases between them. From germline, CDR1 is LNHDA and CDR2 SQIVND (reference sequence). This CDR3 has 11 amino acids. The CDR3 loop is CASSLYYGYTF. The CDR3 region has the DNA TGTGCCAGTAGTCTGTACTATGGCTACACCTTC.